This T cell receptor (beta chain) originates from a study of T-cell memory formation after mild COVID-19. V lost 0 bases, J lost 3 bases, and 18 bases lay in between. Germline loops: CDR1 DFQATT, CDR2 SNEGSKA (reference sequence). The CDR3 spans 16 residues. This clonotype was picked up a small number of times. TCRdb re-analysed the 5' RACE reads in MiXCR, keeping a single row per CDR3 protein. The sample shows some 120,000 distinct CDR3 sequences, about 17% of them seen only once. This clonotype originated in a man younger than 35 who had mild COVID-19 (a few samples of this study predate the infection). Cell type and time point are not known. The chain joins TRBV20-1 to TRBJ2-7; D is possibly TRBD1 (7 bases). Sequenced sample: PBMCs or a T cell subset sorted from them (not recorded which). The DNA for the CDR3 is TGCAGTGCTAGAGATCTTCGCCAGGGGGGACTCTACGAGCAGTACTTC. Amino acids: CSARDLRQGGLYEQYF.